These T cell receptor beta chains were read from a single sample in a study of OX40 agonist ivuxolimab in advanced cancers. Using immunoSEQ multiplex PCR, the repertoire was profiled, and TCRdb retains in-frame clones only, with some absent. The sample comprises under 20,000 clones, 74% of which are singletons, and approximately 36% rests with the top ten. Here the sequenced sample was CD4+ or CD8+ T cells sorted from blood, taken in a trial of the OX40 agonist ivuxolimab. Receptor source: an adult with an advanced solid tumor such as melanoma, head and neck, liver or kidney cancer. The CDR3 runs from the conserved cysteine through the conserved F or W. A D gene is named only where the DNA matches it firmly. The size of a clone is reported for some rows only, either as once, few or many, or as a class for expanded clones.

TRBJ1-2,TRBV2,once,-,CASSERQRNYGYTF,TGTGCCAGCAGTGAAAGACAGCGGAACTATGGCTACACCTTC
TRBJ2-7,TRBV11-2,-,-,CASSQTGEPYEQYF,TGTGCCAGCAGCCAGACAGGTGAACCCTACGAGCAGTACTTC
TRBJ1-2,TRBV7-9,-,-,CASSHSYGYTF,TGTGCCAGCAGCCACTCGTATGGCTACACCTTC
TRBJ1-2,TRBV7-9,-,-,CASSPAEVLNYGYTF,TGTGCCAGCAGCCCGGCAGAAGTTCTTAACTATGGCTACACCTTC
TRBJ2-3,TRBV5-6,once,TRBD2,CASSLTSGRTDTQYF,TGTGCCAGCAGCTTGACTAGCGGGAGAACAGATACGCAGTATTTT
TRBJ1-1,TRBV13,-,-,CASSPFRNTEAFF,TGTGCCAGCAGCCCCTTCCGAAACACTGAAGCTTTCTTT
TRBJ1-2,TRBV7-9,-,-,CASSFAGGSGYTF,TGTGCCAGCAGCTTTGCTGGGGGATCTGGCTACACCTTC
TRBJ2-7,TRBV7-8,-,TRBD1,CASSPYTGTGSYEQYF,TGTGCCAGCAGCCCCTACACCGGGACAGGCTCCTACGAGCAGTACTTC
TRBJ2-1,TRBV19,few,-,CASSINGGTSYDEQFF,TGTGCCAGTAGTATCAATGGGGGCACTAGTTACGATGAGCAGTTCTTC
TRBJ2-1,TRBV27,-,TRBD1,CASFQGGQLSSYNEQFF,TGTGCCAGCTTTCAAGGGGGACAGCTTAGCTCCTACAATGAGCAGTTCTTC
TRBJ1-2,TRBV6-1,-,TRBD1,CASFFTTGKGYTF,TGTGCCAGTTTCTTTACGACAGGGAAGGGCTACACCTTC
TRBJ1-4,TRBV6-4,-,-,CASKRGVREKLFF,TGTGCCAGCAAAAGGGGGGTACGGGAAAAACTGTTTTTT
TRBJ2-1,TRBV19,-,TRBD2,CASSPIAGGPGNEQFF,TGTGCCAGTAGTCCGATAGCGGGGGGGCCGGGGAATGAGCAGTTCTTC
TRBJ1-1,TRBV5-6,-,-,CASSLGTEAFF,TGTGCCAGCAGCTTGGGGACTGAAGCTTTCTTT
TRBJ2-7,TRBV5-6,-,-,CASEGSMSSYEQYF,TGTGCCAGCGAGGGCAGCATGAGCTCCTACGAGCAGTACTTC
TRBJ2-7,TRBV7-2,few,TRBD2,CASSLVEGRDF,TGTGCCAGCAGCTTAGTAGAGGGGAGGGACTTC
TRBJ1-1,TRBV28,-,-,CASSFKTETEAFF,TGTGCCAGCAGTTTTAAAACGGAAACTGAAGCTTTCTTT
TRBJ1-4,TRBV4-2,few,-,CASSPGHGGNEKLFF,TGTGCCAGCAGTCCGGGACACGGGGGTAATGAAAAACTGTTTTTT
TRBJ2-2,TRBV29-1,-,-,CSVAGSGGELFF,TGCAGCGTTGCGGGGTCTGGCGGGGAGCTGTTTTTT
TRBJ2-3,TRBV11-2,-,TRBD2,CASSFRGLAGAGDTQYF,TGTGCCAGCAGCTTTCGAGGACTAGCGGGGGCGGGAGATACGCAGTATTTT
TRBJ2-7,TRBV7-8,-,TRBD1,CASSSGQGSYEQYF,TGTGCCAGCAGCTCAGGACAGGGGTCCTACGAGCAGTACTTC
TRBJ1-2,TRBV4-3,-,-,CASSQDRVVTF,TGCGCCAGCAGCCAAGATAGGGTCGTTACCTTC
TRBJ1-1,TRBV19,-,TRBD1,CASGTGNTEAFF,TGTGCCAGTGGGACAGGGAACACTGAAGCTTTCTTT
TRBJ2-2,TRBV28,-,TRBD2,CASSFGLADYANTGELFF,TGTGCCAGCAGTTTTGGACTAGCGGACTACGCGAACACCGGGGAGCTGTTTTTT
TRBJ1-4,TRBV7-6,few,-,CASSLGGGGEKLFF,TGTGCCAGCAGCTTAGGGGGCGGAGGAGAAAAACTGTTTTTT
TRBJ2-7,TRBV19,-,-,CASSIGGLYEQYF,TGTGCCAGTAGTATCGGAGGCCTCTACGAGCAGTACTTC
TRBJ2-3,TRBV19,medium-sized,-,CASSIGDTQYF,TGTGCCAGTAGTATTGGAGATACGCAGTATTTT
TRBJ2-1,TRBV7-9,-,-,CAERTGTDEQFF,TGTGCAGAGCGGACGGGGACGGATGAGCAGTTCTTC
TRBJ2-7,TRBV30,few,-,CAWGDGANYEQYF,TGTGCCTGGGGGGATGGAGCTAACTACGAGCAGTACTTC
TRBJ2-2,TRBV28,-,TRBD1,CASSPRTGTGELFF,TGTGCCAGCAGTCCCCGGACAGGGACCGGGGAGCTGTTTTTT
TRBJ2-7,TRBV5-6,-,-,CASTGRLGYNQLSYEQYF,TGTGCCAGCACCGGTAGACTAGGGTATAATCAACTCTCCTACGAGCAGTACTTC
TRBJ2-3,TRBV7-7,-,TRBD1,CASSLQGSTDTQYF,TGTGCCAGTTCACTACAGGGGAGCACAGATACGCAGTATTTT
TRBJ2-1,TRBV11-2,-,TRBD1,CASSFGTGILNEQFF,TGTGCCAGCAGTTTCGGGACAGGGATCCTCAATGAGCAGTTCTTC
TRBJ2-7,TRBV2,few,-,CASTSIESEQYF,TGTGCCAGCACCTCTATAGAGTCCGAGCAGTACTTC
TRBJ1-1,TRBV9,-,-,CASSVGANTEAFF,TGTGCCAGCAGCGTAGGGGCCAACACTGAAGCTTTCTTT
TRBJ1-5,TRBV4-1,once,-,CASSQEGEDLSNQPQHF,TGCGCCAGCAGCCAAGAGGGGGAGGATCTTAGCAATCAGCCCCAGCATTTT
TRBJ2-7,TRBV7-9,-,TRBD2,CASSSGTSGNPYEQYF,TGTGCCAGCAGCTCCGGGACTAGCGGAAACCCCTACGAGCAGTACTTC
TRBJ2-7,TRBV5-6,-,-,CASSLEARPPEQYF,TGTGCCAGCAGCTTGGAAGCTAGGCCCCCCGAGCAGTACTTC
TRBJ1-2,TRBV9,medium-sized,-,CASSVPLTGDNYGYTF,TGTGCCAGCAGCGTGCCCTTGACAGGTGACAACTATGGCTACACCTTC
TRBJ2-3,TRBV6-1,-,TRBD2,CASSGTSGSSDTQYF,TGTGCCAGCAGTGGGACTAGCGGGAGTTCAGATACGCAGTATTTT